This T cell receptor (beta chain) was captured by sequencing in a study of CD8+CD57+ T cells in acquired aplastic anemia. General study points: Shared by patients and controls, 25 to 30 CD8+ CDR3s were abundant in patients.

This CDR3 spans 13 amino acids. The germline CDR1 and CDR2 sequences are SGHVS and FNYEAQ. TCR beta VDJ combinations and CDR3 sequences were profiled from genomic DNA. MiXCR was run by TCRdb on the reads, yielding one entry per CDR3 protein. Here the sample spans about 190,000 distinct CDR3 sequences, about 53% being singletons. Turning to this clonotype: The antigen is unknown. One end of the junction varies from germline; a read error may be responsible.

This receptor was identified in a human donor in good health, serving as a control. Sequencing was carried out using sorted CD4+, CD8+, or CD8+CD57+ T cells (not recorded which) from PBMCs. V usage is TRBV7-6 and J usage is TRBJ2-5, with D unclear. DNA for the CDR3: TGTGCCAGCATCTTAGTAGTCTGGGAGACCCAGTACTTC. It yields the protein CASILVVWETQYF. Combining the CDR3 with reference TRBV7-6 and TRBJ2-5 gives the whole variable domain GAGVSQSPRYKVTKRGQDVALRCDPISGHVSLYWYRQALGQGPEFLTYFNYEAQQDKSGLPNDRFSAERPEGSISTLTIQRTEQRDSAMYRCASILVVWETQYFGPGTRLLVL.